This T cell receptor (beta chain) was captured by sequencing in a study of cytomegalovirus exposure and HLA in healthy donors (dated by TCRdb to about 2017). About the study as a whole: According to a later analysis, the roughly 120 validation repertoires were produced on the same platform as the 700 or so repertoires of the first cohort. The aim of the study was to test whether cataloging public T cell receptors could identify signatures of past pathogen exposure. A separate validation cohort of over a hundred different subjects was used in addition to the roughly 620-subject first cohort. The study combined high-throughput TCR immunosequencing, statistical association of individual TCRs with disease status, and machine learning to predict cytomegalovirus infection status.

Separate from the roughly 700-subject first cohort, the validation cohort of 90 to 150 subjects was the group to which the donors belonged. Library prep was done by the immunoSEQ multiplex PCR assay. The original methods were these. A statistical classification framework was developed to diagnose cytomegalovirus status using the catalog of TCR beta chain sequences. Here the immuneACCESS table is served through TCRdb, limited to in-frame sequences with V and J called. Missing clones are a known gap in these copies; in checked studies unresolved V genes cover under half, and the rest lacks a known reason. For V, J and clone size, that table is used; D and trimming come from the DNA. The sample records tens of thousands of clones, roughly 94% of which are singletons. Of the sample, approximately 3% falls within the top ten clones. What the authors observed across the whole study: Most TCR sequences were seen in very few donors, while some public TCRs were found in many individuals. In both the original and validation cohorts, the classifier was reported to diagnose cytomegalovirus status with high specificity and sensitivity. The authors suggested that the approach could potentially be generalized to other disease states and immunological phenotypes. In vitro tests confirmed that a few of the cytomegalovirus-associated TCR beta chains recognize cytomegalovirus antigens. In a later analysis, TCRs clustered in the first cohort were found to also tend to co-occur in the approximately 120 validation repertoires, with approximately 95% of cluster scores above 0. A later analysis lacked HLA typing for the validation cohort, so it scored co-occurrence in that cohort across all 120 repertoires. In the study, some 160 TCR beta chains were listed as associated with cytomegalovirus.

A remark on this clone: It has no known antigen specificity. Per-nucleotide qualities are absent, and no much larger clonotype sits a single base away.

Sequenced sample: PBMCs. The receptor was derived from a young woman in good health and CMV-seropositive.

DNA sequence: TGCGCCAGCAGCAACACCGGGACACTAGGCACAGATACGCAGTATTTT. Its product reads: CASSNTGTLGTDTQYF. The rearranged chain carries TRBV5-1 and TRBJ2-3; matching of 6 bases hints at TRBD1 as the D gene. Via the germline V gene, CDR1 is SGHRS and CDR2 YFSETQ. There are 16 amino acids in the CDR3, from cysteine to phenylalanine inclusive. Only CDR3 DNA remains: 48 bases, in frame from the first base. V is clipped by 4 bases and J by 1 base, and the sequence between their germline boundaries is 16 bases long.